Below, 21 T cell receptor beta chains from the same sample are listed, as sequenced in a study of cytomegalovirus exposure and HLA in healthy donors. Primers: 60 Vbeta forward and 13 Jbeta reverse. Sequencing was performed with immunoSEQ multiplex PCR; in TCRdb, only in-frame clones are kept and a portion is missing. Among around 130,000 clones listed, roughly 80% were seen once. Sequenced material: PBMCs. The receptor source for this set is a woman aged 40-49 years in good health and CMV-seronegative.

V and J are TRBV6-6 and TRBJ2-7; 7 bases align to TRBD1. The germline V gene encodes CDR1 MNHNY and CDR2 SVGAGI (reference sequence). CDR3 size: 13 residues. Trimming removed 5 bases from V and 3 bases from J; junction bases left unmatched: 4. The CDR3 sequence is CASSDRENYEQYF. CDR3 in DNA: TGTGCCAGCAGTGACAGGGAGAACTACGAGCAGTACTTC.

J is TRBJ1-2 and V is TRBV6-5, with 9 bases matching TRBD1. With V trimmed by 2 bases and J by 2 bases, 0 bases remained unmatched. CDR3 length equals 14 residues. Germline loops: CDR1 MNHEY, CDR2 SVGAGI. The DNA for the CDR3 is TGTGCCAGCAGTTACGACAGGGGGAACTATGGCTACACCTTC. The encoded protein is CASSYDRGNYGYTF.

Turning to this clone: Distinct nucleotide sequences in the sample also encode this CDR3. V gene TRBV27 combines with J gene TRBJ1-1; 9 positions agree with TRBD1. The V gene's germline CDR1 is MNHEY and CDR2 SMNVEV (reference sequence). J was trimmed by 7 bases and V by 4 bases; bases with no gene match: 10. The CDR3 is 15 residues long. CDR3 nucleotides: TGTGCCAGCAGTTCCCCGGGACAGGGTCGGATTGAAGCTTTCTTT. This codes for CASSSPGQGRIEAFF.

This sequence joins TRBV5-4 and TRBJ1-2, with TRBD1 as a possible D gene (5 bases). V was pared by 6 bases and J by 4 bases, with 19 bases between. This CDR3 has 15 residues. Germline V CDR1 and CDR2: SGHNT, YYREEE (reference sequence). The CDR3 loop is CASTYRGTPGYGYTF. DNA for the CDR3: TGTGCCAGCACCTACCGGGGGACTCCTGGCTATGGCTACACCTTC.

This clone turned up a few times. V gene TRBV19 combines with J gene TRBJ1-4; maybe TRBD1 (5 bases). Trimming left V 9 bases short and J 8 bases short, with 13 bases between. In germline, CDR1 is LNHDA, CDR2 SQIVND (reference sequence). The length of the CDR3 is 12 residues. The CDR3 spells CASTWGGEKLFF. CDR3 DNA: TGTGCCAGCACGTGGGGGGGGGAAAAACTGTTTTTT.

The rearrangement links TRBV28 to TRBJ2-7; D possibly corresponds to TRBD1 (5 bases). V gave up 3 bases and J gave up 2 bases, with 14 bases separating them. The CDR3 is 15 residues long. Germline V CDR1 and CDR2: MDHEN, SYDVKM. The CDR3 nucleotides read TGTGCCAGCAGTTTCCAGGGTTTAGGGACCTACGAGCAGTACTTC. It encodes CASSFQGLGTYEQYF.

The rearrangement links TRBV9 to TRBJ2-1, with 11 bases identical to TRBD2. This CDR3 is 15 amino acids long. The germline CDR1 and CDR2 sequences are SGDLS and YYNGEE. The V gene end was trimmed by 2 bases and the J gene end by 9 bases; junction bases not matched to a gene: 7. The CDR3 protein is CASSVSGRAGFEQFF. CDR3 nucleotide sequence: TGTGCCAGCAGCGTTAGCGGGAGGGCCGGTTTTGAGCAGTTCTTC.

The chain combines TRBV14 with TRBJ2-7, with D tentatively TRBD2 (5 bases). Trimming pared 5 bases from V and 3 bases from J, leaving 11 bases between. Germline-derived CDR1 and CDR2 are SGHDN and FVKESK. The CDR3 totals 13 residues. CDR3 DNA sequence: TGTGCCAGCAGCGTTAGGGAGTACTACGAGCAGTACTTC. Amino acids: CASSVREYYEQYF.

This sequence joins TRBV28 and TRBJ2-7; TRBD2 matches at 12 bases. Germline assignment: CDR1 MDHEN and CDR2 SYDVKM. The V gene end was trimmed by 6 bases and the J gene end by 9 bases; junction bases not matched to a gene: 9. The CDR3 has 14 amino acids. For the CDR3, the DNA is TGTGCCAGCAGCCTAGCGGGAGGGTCCTTGGGGCAGTACTTC. Its translation is CASSLAGGSLGQYF.

The chain is built from TRBV19 and TRBJ1-2; tentatively, D is TRBD1 (5 bases). Germline V lookup: CDR1 LNHDA, CDR2 SQIVND (reference sequence). V was shortened by 4 bases and J by 4 bases, with 16 bases between the two germline ends. The CDR3 is 15 amino acids. The CDR3 sequence is CASSTTLGPIYGYTF. Written as DNA, the CDR3 is TGTGCCAGTAGTACCACTCTGGGGCCTATCTATGGCTACACCTTC.

This sequence joins TRBV19 and TRBJ2-2; D gene uncertain. The V and J ends lost 1 base and 5 bases respectively, with 11 bases between them. Germline-derived CDR1 and CDR2 are LNHDA and SQIVND (reference sequence). The CDR3 runs to 15 residues. The DNA of the CDR3 is TGTGCCAGTAGTATAGGTGGAGTGGCGACCGGGGAGCTGTTTTTT. Its protein product is CASSIGGVATGELFF.

This chain connects TRBV9 to TRBJ2-1, with 15 bases that match TRBD2. CDR1 is SGDLS and CDR2 is YYNGEE in the germline V gene. V was pared by 5 bases and J by 4 bases, with 7 bases of the junction left unmatched. The CDR3 sequence is 17 residues long. The CDR3 DNA reads as TGTGCCAGCAGTGTTTCCGGGACTAGCGGGGGGTACAATGAGCAGTTCTTC. It yields the protein CASSVSGTSGGYNEQFF.

This clone was seen only once. The chain couples TRBV2 to TRBJ1-6; D ambiguous. With 4 bases removed from V and 8 bases from J, the gap between germline ends came to 18 bases. Germline CDR1 SNHLY, CDR2 FYNNEI. CDR3 length equals 16 residues. CDR3 nucleotides: TGTGCCAGCAGTGGGCAAATTTTCGGCGGGGATTCACCCCTCCACTTT. Its translation: CASSGQIFGGDSPLHF.

The V call is TRBV18, the J call TRBJ2-3; D gene unclear. The V gene lost 3 bases and the J gene lost 3 bases, with 7 bases spanning the gap. Germline assignment: CDR1 KGHSH and CDR2 LQKENI. The CDR3 length is 13 residues. The CDR3 coding sequence is TGTGCCAGCTCACCGGAGAGGACAGATACGCAGTATTTT. This translates into CASSPERTDTQYF.

This clone was counted only a few times. V and J are TRBV28 and TRBJ2-5; 11 nucleotides line up with TRBD2. The CDR3 length is 17 residues. Germline V gene data show CDR1 as MDHEN and CDR2 as SYDVKM. Germline trimming cut 1 base from V and 2 bases from J; bases unmatched to any gene: 6. CDR3: CASSLSLAGGPQETQYF. The CDR3 DNA follows: TGTGCCAGCAGTTTATCTCTAGCGGGAGGACCTCAAGAGACCCAGTACTTC.

V usage is TRBV28 and J usage is TRBJ2-6; 7 positions agree with TRBD1. Trimming took 7 bases from V and 2 from J; bases not matched to a gene: 5. The germline CDR1 and CDR2 sequences are MDHEN and SYDVKM. CDR3 length: 15 amino acids. The CDR3 is CASKNTGAGANVLTF. As DNA, the CDR3 is TGTGCCAGCAAAAATACAGGGGCTGGGGCCAACGTCCTGACTTTC.

The chain links TRBV2 to TRBJ1-5; TRBD1 might be the D (5 bases). V was cut by 7 bases and J by 7 bases, with 14 bases left in between. CDR1 is SNHLY, CDR2 FYNNEI, per germline. The CDR3 loop spans 13 amino acids. In nucleotides, the CDR3 is TGTGCCAGCAAAGTTCAGGGCACGCAGCCCCAGCATTTT. This encodes CASKVQGTQPQHF.

In regard to this clone: The sample contains more than one DNA sequence encoding this CDR3. The rearrangement joins TRBV27 to TRBJ1-2, with 7 bases that match TRBD1. Losses at the gene ends were 0 bases for V and 5 bases for J; bases not matched to a gene: 3. The CDR3 length is 14 residues. CDR1 MNHEY and CDR2 SMNVEV come from the germline V gene (reference sequence). CDR3 bases: TGTGCCAGCAGTTTATCGGGACAGAATTATGGCTACACCTTC. Translation: CASSLSGQNYGYTF.

The chain joins TRBV7-9 to TRBJ2-1; the D gene is possibly TRBD1 (5 bases). Germline V gene data show CDR1 as SEHNR and CDR2 as FQNEAQ (reference sequence). Trimming took off 0 bases at V and 4 bases at J, with 10 bases between the two ends. This CDR3 has 15 residues. CDR3 nucleotide sequence: TGTGCCAGCAGCTTAGCGGGGCCCGGTTACAATGAGCAGTTCTTC. Its translation: CASSLAGPGYNEQFF.

The CDR3 spells CASTGGSGYTF. The CDR3 region has the DNA TGTGCCAGCACGGGGGGGTCTGGCTACACCTTC. The chain has TRBV6-5 and TRBJ1-2, with a weak D call TRBD1 (5 bases). Per germline, CDR1 MNHEY and CDR2 SVGAGI. Trimming removed 7 bases from V and 7 bases from J, with 10 bases in between. The CDR3 covers 11 residues.

J is TRBJ1-3 and V is TRBV7-6; D gene unclear. With 1 base removed from V and 2 bases from J, the gap between germline ends came to 6 bases. CDR1 is SGHVS, CDR2 FNYEAQ, per germline. CDR3 length: 14 amino acids. The CDR3 here is CASSLDGAGNTIYF. As DNA, the CDR3 is TGTGCCAGCAGCTTAGACGGGGCTGGAAACACCATATATTTT.